These T cell receptor beta chains were read from a single sample in a study of T-cell memory formation after mild COVID-19. In TCRdb, the 5' RACE reads were re-called with MiXCR into one record per CDR3 protein. In the table there are hundreds of thousands of distinct CDR3 sequences, roughly 18% of which are singletons. Material: PBMCs or a T cell subset sorted from them (not recorded which). The receptor source for this set is an adult woman who had mild COVID-19 (a few samples of this study predate the infection). Cell type and time point are not known. Each CDR3 is given without its conserved first and last residue. The order of the fields is V gene, J gene, CDR3 protein.

V gene: TRBV6-2/TRBV6-3; J gene: TRBJ2-7; CDR3 protein: ASSYSRDTTYEQY
V gene: TRBV20-1; J gene: TRBJ1-1; CDR3 protein: SAGEVIPL
V gene: TRBV20-1; J gene: TRBJ1-6; CDR3 protein: SAREIGRFNSPLH
V gene: TRBV3-1; J gene: TRBJ2-3; CDR3 protein: ASSHNGLLTDTQY
V gene: TRBV21-1; J gene: TRBJ2-3; CDR3 protein: ASNLYTDTQY
V gene: TRBV4-2; J gene: TRBJ2-7; CDR3 protein: ASSQEQGQVAYEQY
V gene: TRBV5-1; J gene: TRBJ1-1; CDR3 protein: ASSLGLWDPSTEAF
V gene: TRBV7-9; J gene: TRBJ2-7; CDR3 protein: ASSPHGLAGGPTYEQY
V gene: TRBV12-3/TRBV12-4; J gene: TRBJ1-2; CDR3 protein: ASSYWGLDYGYT
V gene: TRBV19; J gene: TRBJ1-2; CDR3 protein: ASSVSGENYGYT
V gene: TRBV7-9; J gene: TRBJ2-3; CDR3 protein: ASSSRVPNTDTQY
V gene: TRBV13; J gene: TRBJ2-3; CDR3 protein: ASSFLAGFTDTQY
V gene: TRBV5-6; J gene: TRBJ2-2; CDR3 protein: ASSFRGAGVAELF
V gene: TRBV5-1; J gene: TRBJ1-1; CDR3 protein: ASSLGKVSTMNTEAF
V gene: TRBV7-2; J gene: TRBJ1-1; CDR3 protein: ASSPPGANTEAF
V gene: TRBV12-3/TRBV12-4; J gene: TRBJ1-1; CDR3 protein: ASSSGIQGTEAF
V gene: TRBV20-1; J gene: TRBJ2-2; CDR3 protein: SQVSWDTGELF
V gene: TRBV28; J gene: TRBJ2-1; CDR3 protein: ASSSPLATSRNEQF
V gene: TRBV3-1; J gene: TRBJ2-1; CDR3 protein: ASSQPRGRKSSYNEQF
V gene: TRBV29-1; J gene: TRBJ1-1; CDR3 protein: SGGTQLSEAF
V gene: TRBV7-2; J gene: TRBJ2-7; CDR3 protein: ASSPSGGTSSYEQY
V gene: TRBV7-3; J gene: TRBJ2-1; CDR3 protein: ASSLGGGLAGGTKQF
V gene: TRBV12-3/TRBV12-4; J gene: TRBJ2-3; CDR3 protein: ASSLGDRNTDTQY
V gene: TRBV6-5; J gene: TRBJ2-3; CDR3 protein: ASSYGETGRTDTQY
V gene: TRBV9; J gene: TRBJ2-7; CDR3 protein: ASSPSTQSRAYEQY
V gene: TRBV4-2; J gene: TRBJ2-2; CDR3 protein: ASSPGKAGNTGELF
V gene: TRBV4-1; J gene: TRBJ2-5; CDR3 protein: ASSQDWRQGKGVQETQY
V gene: TRBV24-1; J gene: TRBJ2-1; CDR3 protein: ATSDFGSYNEQF
V gene: TRBV9; J gene: TRBJ2-3; CDR3 protein: ASSVNRGLADTQY
V gene: TRBV18; J gene: TRBJ1-1; CDR3 protein: ASSPPGPEAF
V gene: TRBV12-3/TRBV12-4; J gene: TRBJ1-5; CDR3 protein: ASSSGHWNGNQPQH
V gene: TRBV3-1; J gene: TRBJ2-3; CDR3 protein: ASSQGARYTDTQY
V gene: TRBV24-1; J gene: TRBJ2-7; CDR3 protein: ATSDAAGGTNEQY
V gene: TRBV6-2/TRBV6-3; J gene: TRBJ2-2; CDR3 protein: ASRPGAYTGELF
V gene: TRBV7-8; J gene: TRBJ2-3; CDR3 protein: ASSFRPTNTDTQY
V gene: TRBV12-3/TRBV12-4; J gene: TRBJ1-2; CDR3 protein: ATGPGLPNYGYT
V gene: TRBV21-1; J gene: TRBJ2-1; CDR3 protein: ASSKVLGLARGYDEQF
V gene: TRBV5-1; J gene: TRBJ2-7; CDR3 protein: ASSPTRGGTVPYEQY